The present T cell receptor (beta chain) was sequenced within a study of blood T cell repertoires in COVID-19. As for the study in general: T cells, B-cell-depleted T cells, or PBMCs supplied cDNA or gDNA.

In terms of age and location, participants ranged from roughly 18 to 100 years and lived in about two dozen US areas. All recovered Cohort 3 donors got two negative PCRs, got clearance, or saw symptom resolution. V trimming: 4 bases; J trimming: 7 bases; junction bases outside the gene matches: 4. The germline CDR1 and CDR2 sequences are SQVTM and ANQGSEA. CDR3 length: 12 residues. TCRdb keeps only in-frame clones here, not all; method: immunoSEQ multiplex PCR. Of some 160,000 clones in the sample, under 90% were seen once. Sequencing was performed on PBMCs or T cells enriched from blood (not recorded which). This sequence joins TRBV29-1 and TRBJ1-2; 9 bases line up with TRBD1. The TCR originated in a woman in her sixties who had recovered from COVID-19. The CDR3 is CSVAGTGPGYTF. CDR3 coding DNA: TGCAGCGTTGCCGGGACAGGGCCTGGCTACACCTTC.